Presented here are 15 T cell receptor beta chains from one specimen sequenced in a study of technical replicates of blood from several donors (dated by TCRdb to 2015 to 2018). Library preparation employed the immunoSEQ multiplex PCR assay. In its TCRdb copy, this immuneACCESS table keeps in-frame sequences only and misses some clones. Where compared with another copy, unresolved V genes explain less than half of these, and the others have no known cause. The sample has about 82,000 clones on record, just over 95% of them singletons. Of the sample, approximately 0.4% falls within the top ten clones. Sequencing was performed on T cells isolated from PBMCs. The origin of the receptors is a human donor in good health.

The chain has TRBV27 and TRBJ1-1, with D unclear. The ends were cut back, 3 bases at V and 1 base at J, with 9 bases in the middle. Germline CDR1 reads MNHEY; CDR2 reads SMNVEV (reference sequence). The CDR3 has 14 residues. The CDR3 is CASSFNRQNTEAFF. CDR3 coding DNA: TGTGCCAGCAGTTTTAACAGACAGAACACTGAAGCTTTCTTT.

This sequence joins TRBV28 and TRBJ2-1; D is perhaps TRBD2 (6 bases). This CDR3 has 16 residues. Trimming left V 3 bases short and J 1 base short, with 13 bases between. In germline, CDR1 is MDHEN, CDR2 SYDVKM. The CDR3 DNA follows: TGTGCCAGCAGTTTCGGGGGAGAGGGGTCCTACAATGAGCAGTTCTTC. Protein product: CASSFGGEGSYNEQFF. The variable domain in full, with the rest retrieved from reference TRBV28 and TRBJ2-1, is DVKVTQSSRYLVKRTGEKVFLECVQDMDHENMFWYRQDPGLGLRLIYFSYDVKMKEKGDIPEGYSVSREKKERFSLILESASTNQTSMYLCASSFGGEGSYNEQFFGPGTRLTVL.

V usage is TRBV27 and J usage is TRBJ2-3; no firm D call. V was trimmed by 6 bases and J by 2 bases, leaving 9 bases between them. Germline-derived CDR1 and CDR2 are MNHEY and SMNVEV (reference sequence). This CDR3 is built from 13 residues. CDR3: CASSPPSTDTQYF. CDR3 nucleotides: TGTGCCAGCAGCCCCCCATCCACAGATACGCAGTATTTT.

The chain uses TRBV10-3 and TRBJ1-1; maybe TRBD1 (5 bases). Germline CDR1 ENHRY, CDR2 SYGVKD. Trimming shortened V by 4 bases and J by 7 bases, and 16 bases separated the two germline ends. The length of the CDR3 is 14 residues. The CDR3 nucleotides are TGTGCCATCAGTGTTTCTGGGGGGGACTTTGAAGCTTTCTTT. This translates into CAISVSGGDFEAFF.

The gene calls are TRBV25-1 and TRBJ1-1, with D maybe TRBD1 (5 bases). This CDR3 is 11 amino acids long. Trimming cost V 5 bases and J 9 bases, with 10 bases left between them. CDR1 and CDR2 (germline): MGHDK, SYGVNS. DNA of the CDR3: TGTGCCAGCAGTACAGGACATAAAGCTTTCTTT. Amino acid sequence: CASSTGHKAFF.

The chain joins TRBV5-4 to TRBJ2-3; possibly TRBD2 for D (5 bases). Germline V gives CDR1 SGHNT, CDR2 YYREEE (reference sequence). V shed 4 bases and J shed 3 bases, with 9 bases lying between them. This CDR3 has 13 residues. CDR3 coding DNA: TGTGCCAGCAGCGTCCGGGATACAGATACGCAGTATTTT. Encoded protein: CASSVRDTDTQYF.

The rearrangement joins TRBV15 to TRBJ2-3; TRBD2 might be the D (5 bases). The ends were cut back, 6 bases at V and 4 bases at J, with 11 bases in the middle. CDR3 length equals 13 residues. Germline loops: CDR1 LNHNV, CDR2 YYDKDF (reference sequence). This CDR3 reads CATRIYGADTQYF. DNA of the CDR3: TGTGCCACCAGGATTTACGGGGCAGATACGCAGTATTTT.

The J gene is TRBJ2-7, the V gene TRBV9, with 9 bases fitting TRBD2. This CDR3 is built from 15 residues. The J segment lost 6 bases and the V segment lost 3 bases, leaving 10 bases of the junction unmatched. CDR1 SGDLS and CDR2 YYNGEE come from the germline V gene. CDR3 amino acids: CASSGPSGTRGEQYF. The CDR3 nucleotides are TGTGCCAGCAGCGGACCTAGCGGGACCCGCGGCGAGCAGTACTTC.

CDR3 protein: CASSYLTSVLADTQYF. The CDR3 region has the DNA TGTGCCAGCAGCTATCTGACTAGCGTCCTGGCAGATACGCAGTATTTT. The rearrangement links TRBV4-2 to TRBJ2-3; 8 bases fit TRBD2. J gave up 4 bases and V 5 bases, and 11 bases lay outside the gene matches. Germline V gene lookup returns CDR1 LGHNA and CDR2 YNFKEQ. CDR3 length: 16 amino acids.

The CDR3 sequence is CASAADTQYF. For the CDR3, the DNA is TGTGCCAGTGCGGCGGATACGCAGTATTTT. V and J are TRBV25-1 and TRBJ2-3, with unresolved D. V was clipped by 9 bases and J by 6 bases, with 7 bases between them. Germline loops: CDR1 MGHDK, CDR2 SYGVNS. The CDR3 spans 10 residues. Filled out from reference TRBV25-1 and TRBJ2-3, the complete variable domain reads EADIYQTPRYLVIGTGKKITLECSQTMGHDKMYWYQQDPGMELHLIHYSYGVNSTEKGDLSSESTVSRIRTEHFPLTLESARPSHTSQYLCASAADTQYFGPGTRLTVL.

This chain links TRBV5-1 with TRBJ2-1; 8 positions agree with TRBD1. The CDR3 covers 16 residues. Germline lookup yields CDR1 SGHRS and CDR2 YFSETQ. After removal of 4 bases from V and 0 bases from J, the junction contained 6 bases not matched to a gene. CDR3 bases: TGCGCCAGCAGCCCCCCAGGGGGCAACTCCTACAATGAGCAGTTCTTC. This translates into CASSPPGGNSYNEQFF.

J is TRBJ1-1 and V is TRBV7-8; no reliable D call. CDR3 length: 14 amino acids. Germline CDR1 reads SGHVS; CDR2 reads FQNEAQ. V lost 2 bases, J lost 2 bases, and 9 bases lay in between. DNA of the CDR3: TGTGCCAGCAGCTTAATATTGCGAAACACTGAAGCTTTCTTT. This encodes CASSLILRNTEAFF.

This chain uses TRBV19 with TRBJ2-7; weak D call: TRBD2 (6 bases). CDR1 and CDR2 from the germline V gene are LNHDA and SQIVND (reference sequence). V was cut by 6 bases and J by 3 bases, with 18 bases left in between. This CDR3 has 15 residues. CDR3 sequence: CASSNTAGLGYEQYF. For the CDR3, the DNA is TGTGCCAGTAGCAATACGGCGGGGCTTGGCTACGAGCAGTACTTC.

The chain employs TRBV7-3 and TRBJ2-7, with TRBD2 identical over 16 bases. The germline CDR1 and CDR2 sequences are SGHTA and FQGTGA. The CDR3 is 15 residues long. V shed 5 bases, J shed 5 bases, and the junction held 3 bases outside the gene matches. This CDR3 is CASSPGLAGGNEQYF. CDR3 bases: TGTGCCAGCAGCCCGGGACTAGCGGGAGGGAACGAGCAGTACTTC.

This chain joins TRBV6-5 and TRBJ1-1, with no clear D. CDR1 is MNHEY, CDR2 SVGAGI, per germline. The CDR3 has 15 residues. V was pared by 8 bases and J by 3 bases, with 19 bases between. CDR3 sequence (DNA): TGTGCCAGCGCGACATACCCACACCCTGACACTGAAGCTTTCTTT. Translated: CASATYPHPDTEAFF.